This TCR beta chain derives from a study of PD-1 blockade in classical Hodgkin lymphoma. V shed 4 bases and J shed 2 bases, with 9 bases lying between them. In germline, CDR1 is SGHRS, CDR2 YFSETQ. This CDR3 contains 13 residues. The sample's time point: newly diagnosed, previously untreated cHL patient sample. Libraries were prepared by immunoSEQ multiplex PCR; TCRdb keeps only in-frame clonotypes and omits some of them. The sample shows roughly 70,000 clones, about 94% of them seen only once. The sample taken for sequencing was peripheral blood mononuclear cells (PBMCs). The clonotype originates from a human donor with classical Hodgkin lymphoma. The chain couples TRBV5-1 to TRBJ1-2, with a tentative D call TRBD1 (6 bases). The CDR3 DNA is TGCGCCAGCAGCGCGCAGGGGAACTATGGCTACACCTTC. It translates to CASSAQGNYGYTF.